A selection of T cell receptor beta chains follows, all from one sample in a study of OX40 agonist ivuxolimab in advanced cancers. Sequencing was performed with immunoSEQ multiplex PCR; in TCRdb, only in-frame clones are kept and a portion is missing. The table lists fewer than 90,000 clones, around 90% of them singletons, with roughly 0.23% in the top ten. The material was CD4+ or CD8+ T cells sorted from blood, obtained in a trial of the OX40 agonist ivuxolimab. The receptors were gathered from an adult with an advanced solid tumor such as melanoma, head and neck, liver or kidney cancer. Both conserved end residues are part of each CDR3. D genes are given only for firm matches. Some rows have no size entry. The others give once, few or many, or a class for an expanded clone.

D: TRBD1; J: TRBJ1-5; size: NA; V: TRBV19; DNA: TGTGCCAGTAGTACCTCGGGACAGGGAGTTAGGGAGCCCCAGCATTTT; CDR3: CASSTSGQGVREPQHF
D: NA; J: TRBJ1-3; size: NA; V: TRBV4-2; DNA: TGTGCCAGCAGCCAAGCCCAAGGGGGGTTCTCTGGAAACACCATATATTTT; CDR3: CASSQAQGGFSGNTIYF
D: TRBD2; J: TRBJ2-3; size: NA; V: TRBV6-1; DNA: TGTGCCAGCAGTGAGGGAGGGCGAAGCACAGATACGCAGTATTTT; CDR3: CASSEGGRSTDTQYF
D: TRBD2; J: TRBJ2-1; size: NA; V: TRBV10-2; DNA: TGCGCCAGCAGTGAGTTAGCGGGAGCGGGCAATGAGCAGTTCTTC; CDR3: CASSELAGAGNEQFF
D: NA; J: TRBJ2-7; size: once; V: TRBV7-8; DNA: TGTGCCAGCAGCTTGGGACCATCCTCCTACGAGCAGTACTTC; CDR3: CASSLGPSSYEQYF
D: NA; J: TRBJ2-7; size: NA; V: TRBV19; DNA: TGTGCCAGTAGTATTGGGGGGGCATCCAATCGGTACGAGCAGTACTTC; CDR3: CASSIGGASNRYEQYF
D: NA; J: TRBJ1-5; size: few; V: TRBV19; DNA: TGTGCCAGTAGTATTTCAGAAGGAACTGCCCAGCCCCAGCATTTT; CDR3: CASSISEGTAQPQHF
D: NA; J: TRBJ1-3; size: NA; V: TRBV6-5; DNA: TGTGCCAGCAGTCGGAATGGAAACACCATATATTTT; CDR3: CASSRNGNTIYF
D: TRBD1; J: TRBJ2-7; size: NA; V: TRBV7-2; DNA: TGTGCCAGCAGCCTGGACAGGGGCAACTACGAGCAGTACTTC; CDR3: CASSLDRGNYEQYF
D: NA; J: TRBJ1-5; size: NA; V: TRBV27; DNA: TGTGCCAGCAGTTTGCGGGTAGCTCAGCCCCAGCATTTT; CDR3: CASSLRVAQPQHF
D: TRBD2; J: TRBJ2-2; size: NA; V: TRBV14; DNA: TGTGCCAGCAGTATGACTAGCGGGAGAGACACCGGGGAGCTGTTTTTT; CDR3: CASSMTSGRDTGELFF
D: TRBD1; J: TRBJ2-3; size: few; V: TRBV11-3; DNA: TGTGCCAGCAGCTTAGGAACACGGGACAGTGTATTTGCGGATACGCAGTATTTT; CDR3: CASSLGTRDSVFADTQYF
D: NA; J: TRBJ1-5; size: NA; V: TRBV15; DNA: TGTGCCACCAGCAGAGATGTGGGGGCAAGTAGCAATCAGCCCCAGCATTTT; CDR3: CATSRDVGASSNQPQHF
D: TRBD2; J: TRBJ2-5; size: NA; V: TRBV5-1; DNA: TGCGCCAGCACCCCGGGGGGGGGCGGAGAGACCCAGTACTTC; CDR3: CASTPGGGGETQYF
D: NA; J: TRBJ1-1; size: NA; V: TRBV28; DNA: TGTGCCAGCAGTTTCCAAGTTAGAGATCAAGCTTTCTTT; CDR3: CASSFQVRDQAFF
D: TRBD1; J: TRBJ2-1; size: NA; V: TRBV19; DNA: TGTGCCAGTAACCAGGGGGTAGATAATGAGCAGTTCTTC; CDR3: CASNQGVDNEQFF
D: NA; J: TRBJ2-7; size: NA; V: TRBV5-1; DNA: TGCGCCAGCAGCTTGCAGCGCCCCACCTACGAGCAGTACTTC; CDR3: CASSLQRPTYEQYF
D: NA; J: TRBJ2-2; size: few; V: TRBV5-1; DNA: TGCGCCAGCAGCCCGTATGGGCCACCCGGGGAGCTGTTTTTT; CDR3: CASSPYGPPGELFF
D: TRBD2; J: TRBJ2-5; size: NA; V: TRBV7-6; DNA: TGTGCCAGCAGCTTCGGCGGGAGGGTCGAGACCCAGTACTTC; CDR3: CASSFGGRVETQYF
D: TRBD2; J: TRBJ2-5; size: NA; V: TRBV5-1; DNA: TGCGCCAGCAGCTTTTTTAGCGGGAGAGAGACCCAGTACTTC; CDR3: CASSFFSGRETQYF
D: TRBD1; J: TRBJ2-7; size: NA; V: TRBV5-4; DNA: TGTGCCAGCAGCCCGGGACAGGGGGCATCCTACGAGCAGTACTTC; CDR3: CASSPGQGASYEQYF
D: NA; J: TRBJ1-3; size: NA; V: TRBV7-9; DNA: TGTGCCAGCAGCTTAGCGGGAGGAGGACGGGGGAACACCATATATTTT; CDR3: CASSLAGGGRGNTIYF
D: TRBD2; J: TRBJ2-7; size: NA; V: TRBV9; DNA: TGTGCCAGCAGCGTAGGGGCGGGAGGCGCCTACGAGCAGTACTTC; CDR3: CASSVGAGGAYEQYF
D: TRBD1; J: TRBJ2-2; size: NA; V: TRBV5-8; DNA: TGTGCCAGCAGCTTAGGACAGGGGACCGGGGAGCTGTTTTTT; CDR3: CASSLGQGTGELFF
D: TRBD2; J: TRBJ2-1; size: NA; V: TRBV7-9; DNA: TGTGCCAGCAGCTTAGATGGTAGCGGGAGAACCAATGAGCAGTTCTTC; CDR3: CASSLDGSGRTNEQFF
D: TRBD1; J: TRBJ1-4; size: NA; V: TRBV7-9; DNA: TGTGCCAGCAGCCCCCGACAGGGTGGGGCAACTAATGAAAAACTGTTTTTT; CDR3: CASSPRQGGATNEKLFF
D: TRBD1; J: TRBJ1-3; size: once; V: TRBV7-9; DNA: TGTGCCAGCAGCCCAGATCCCGGGACAGCGTCTGGAAACACCATATATTTT; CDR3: CASSPDPGTASGNTIYF
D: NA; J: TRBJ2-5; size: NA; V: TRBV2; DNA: TGTGCCAGCACAGAAGAGTCGGGTTCGACCCAGTACTTC; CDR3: CASTEESGSTQYF
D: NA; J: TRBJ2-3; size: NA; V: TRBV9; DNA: TGTGCCAGCAGCGTAGGCCACTTAGGTGGGGCTGGGACAGATACGCAGTATTTT; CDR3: CASSVGHLGGAGTDTQYF
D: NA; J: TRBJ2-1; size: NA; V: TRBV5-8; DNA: TGTGCCAGCAGCTTGGTATGGCAGTCTAATGAGCAGTTCTTC; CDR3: CASSLVWQSNEQFF
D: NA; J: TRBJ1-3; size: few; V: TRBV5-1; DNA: TGCGCCAGCAGCTTGGGCCAGGACGGAAACACCATATATTTT; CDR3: CASSLGQDGNTIYF
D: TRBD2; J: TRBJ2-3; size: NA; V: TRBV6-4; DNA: TGTGCCCCCGGGGAGACTAGCGGGAGCTGGGGTAGCACAGATACGCAGTATTTT; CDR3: CAPGETSGSWGSTDTQYF
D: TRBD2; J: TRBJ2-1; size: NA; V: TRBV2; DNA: TGTGCCAGCAGTACTGCCCTTTTAGCGGGAGGCTACAATGAGCAGTTCTTC; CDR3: CASSTALLAGGYNEQFF
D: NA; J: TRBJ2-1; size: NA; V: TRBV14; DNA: TGTGCCAGCAGCCAAGAATATTGGACTAGTACAGGGAATGAGCAGTTCTTC; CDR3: CASSQEYWTSTGNEQFF
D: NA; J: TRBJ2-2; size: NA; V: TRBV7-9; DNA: TGTGCCAGCAGCTCTCGGCTGGGGGCGGGAGCCGGGGAGCTGTTTTTT; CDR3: CASSSRLGAGAGELFF
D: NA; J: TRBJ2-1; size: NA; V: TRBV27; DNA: TGTGCCAGCAGTTTGCAGGGATTTAATTACAATGAGCAGTTCTTC; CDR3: CASSLQGFNYNEQFF
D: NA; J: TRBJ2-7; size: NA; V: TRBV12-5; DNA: TGTGCTAGTGGTTTGGTAGAGTTGGGACGGGCCCCCTACGAGCAGTACTTC; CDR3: CASGLVELGRAPYEQYF
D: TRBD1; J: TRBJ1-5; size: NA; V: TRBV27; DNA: TGTGCCAGCAGCCCCGGGGACAGGGTAAGCAATCAGCCCCAGCATTTT; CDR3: CASSPGDRVSNQPQHF
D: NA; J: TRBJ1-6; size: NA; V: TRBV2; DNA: TGTGCCAGCAGTGGGCAGGTATCCCTCCACTTT; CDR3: CASSGQVSLHF
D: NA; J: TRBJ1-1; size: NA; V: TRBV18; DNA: TGTGCCAGCTCCCCCGTGAGTTCAGGGAACACTGAAGCTTTCTTT; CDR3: CASSPVSSGNTEAFF
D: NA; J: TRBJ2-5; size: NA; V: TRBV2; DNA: TGTGCCAGCACCCGAGAATCCCGGGCCCTACGGGGTCAAGAGACCCAGTACTTC; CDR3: CASTRESRALRGQETQYF
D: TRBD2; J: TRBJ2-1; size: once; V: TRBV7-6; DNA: TGTGCCAGCAGCTTAGGGACTAGCGGGAGTATGAATGAGCAGTTCTTC; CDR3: CASSLGTSGSMNEQFF
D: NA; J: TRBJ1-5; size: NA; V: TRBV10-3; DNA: TGTGCCATCAGTACCCTTATGAGGGGCTATCAGCCCCAGCATTTT; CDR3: CAISTLMRGYQPQHF
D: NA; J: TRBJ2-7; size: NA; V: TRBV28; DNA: TGTGCCAGCAGTACCCCAGTACCGGGGGCCGAGCAGTACTTC; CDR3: CASSTPVPGAEQYF
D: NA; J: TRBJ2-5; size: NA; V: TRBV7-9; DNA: TGTGCCAGCAGCCCGCTTTTGGAGACCCAGTACTTC; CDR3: CASSPLLETQYF
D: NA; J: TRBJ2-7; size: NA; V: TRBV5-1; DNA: TGCGCCAGCAGCTTGAACAGCGCCTTGCGAGAGCAGTACTTC; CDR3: CASSLNSALREQYF
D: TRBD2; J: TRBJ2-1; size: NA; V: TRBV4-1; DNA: TGCGCCAGCAGCCTGGGACTAGCGGGAGGCTGGGAGCAGTTCTTC; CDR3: CASSLGLAGGWEQFF
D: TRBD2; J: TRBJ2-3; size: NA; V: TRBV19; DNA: TGTGCCAGTAGTGGACTAGTAGGCTCCTCGGTATCGCAGTATTTT; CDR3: CASSGLVGSSVSQYF
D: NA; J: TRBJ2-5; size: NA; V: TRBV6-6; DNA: TGTGCCAGCAGTCCGGGACATATAGAGACCCAGTACTTC; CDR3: CASSPGHIETQYF